The text below deals with one TCR beta chain. Its antigen is not known. Reverse transcription of all isolated RNA meant that expressed TCRB transcripts were sequenced. Method: immunoSEQ multiplex PCR; TCRdb's copy keeps in-frame clones and lacks some. The data contain more than 250,000 clones, approximately 20% of them singletons. The sample originates from a study of beta chain features in type 1 diabetes. Findings of the study overall: TCRB CDR3 length was moderately but significantly reduced in all four CD4+ subsets of Type 1 diabetes patients. Small HLA sub-analyses could not settle whether HLA shapes TCRB rearrangement.

Germline V gene data show CDR1 as SGHRS and CDR2 as YFSETQ. CDR3 length equals 15 residues. V trimming: 4 bases; J trimming: 5 bases; junction bases outside the gene matches: 7. This receptor was obtained from a woman aged 40 to 50 with type 1 diabetes. The rearrangement links TRBV5-1 to TRBJ2-1; 9 bases line up with TRBD1. The sequencing sample was made of naive CD4+ T cells from blood. The CDR3 loop reads CASSLSGTGNNEQFF. In DNA, the CDR3 is TGCGCCAGCAGCCTGTCCGGGACAGGGAACAATGAGCAGTTCTTC.